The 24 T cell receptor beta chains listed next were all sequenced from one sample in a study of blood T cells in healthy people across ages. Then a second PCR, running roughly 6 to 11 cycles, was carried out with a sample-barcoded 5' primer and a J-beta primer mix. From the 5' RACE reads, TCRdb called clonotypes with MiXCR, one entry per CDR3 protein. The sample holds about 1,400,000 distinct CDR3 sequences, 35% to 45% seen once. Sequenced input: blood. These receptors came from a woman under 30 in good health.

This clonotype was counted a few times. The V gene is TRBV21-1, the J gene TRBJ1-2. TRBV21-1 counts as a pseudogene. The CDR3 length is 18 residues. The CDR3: CASSKVGWVAHSNYGYTF. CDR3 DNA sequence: TGTGCCAGCAGCAAAGTCGGATGGGTAGCCCACTCTAACTATGGCTACACCTTC.

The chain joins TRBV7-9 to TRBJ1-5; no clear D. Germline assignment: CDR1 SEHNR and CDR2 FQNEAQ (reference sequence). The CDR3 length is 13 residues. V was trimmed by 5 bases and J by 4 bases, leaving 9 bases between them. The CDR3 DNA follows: TGTGCCAGCAGCCTTGACGAAAATCAGCCCCAGCATTTT. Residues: CASSLDENQPQHF.

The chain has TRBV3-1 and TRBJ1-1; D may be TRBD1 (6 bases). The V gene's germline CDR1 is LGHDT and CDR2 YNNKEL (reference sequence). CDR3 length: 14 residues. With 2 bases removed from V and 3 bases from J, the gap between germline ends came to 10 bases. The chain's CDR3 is CASSQPGVYTEAFF. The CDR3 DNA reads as TGTGCCAGCAGCCAACCAGGGGTGTACACTGAAGCTTTCTTT.

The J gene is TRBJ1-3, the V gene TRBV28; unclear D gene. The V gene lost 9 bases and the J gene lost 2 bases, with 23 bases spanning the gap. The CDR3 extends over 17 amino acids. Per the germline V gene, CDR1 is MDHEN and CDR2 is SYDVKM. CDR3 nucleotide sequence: TGTGCCAGTACCCCAGAAGGGATGGGCTTCACTGGAAACACCATATATTTT. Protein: CASTPEGMGFTGNTIYF. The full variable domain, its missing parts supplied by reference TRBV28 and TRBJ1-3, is DVKVTQSSRYLVKRTGEKVFLECVQDMDHENMFWYRQDPGLGLRLIYFSYDVKMKEKGDIPEGYSVSREKKERFSLILESASTNQTSMYLCASTPEGMGFTGNTIYFGEGSWLTVV.

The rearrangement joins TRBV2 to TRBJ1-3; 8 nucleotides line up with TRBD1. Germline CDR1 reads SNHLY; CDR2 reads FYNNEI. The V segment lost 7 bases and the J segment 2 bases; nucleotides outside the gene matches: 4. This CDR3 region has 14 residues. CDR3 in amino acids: CASTTGGAGNTIYF. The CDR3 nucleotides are TGTGCCAGCACCACAGGGGGTGCTGGAAACACCATATATTTT.

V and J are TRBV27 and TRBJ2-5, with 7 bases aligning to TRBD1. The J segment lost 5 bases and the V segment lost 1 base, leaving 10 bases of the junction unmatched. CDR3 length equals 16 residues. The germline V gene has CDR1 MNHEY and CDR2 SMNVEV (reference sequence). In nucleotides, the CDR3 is TGTGCCAGCAGTTTATTGGGCAGGGGGAAGGAGGAGACCCAGTACTTC. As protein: CASSLLGRGKEETQYF.

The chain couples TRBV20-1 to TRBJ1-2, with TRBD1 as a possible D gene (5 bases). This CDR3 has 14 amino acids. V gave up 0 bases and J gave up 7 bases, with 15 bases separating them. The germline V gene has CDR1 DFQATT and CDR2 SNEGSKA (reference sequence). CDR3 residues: CSARDMGGKGGYTF. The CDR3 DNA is TGCAGTGCTAGAGATATGGGGGGGAAGGGTGGCTACACCTTC.

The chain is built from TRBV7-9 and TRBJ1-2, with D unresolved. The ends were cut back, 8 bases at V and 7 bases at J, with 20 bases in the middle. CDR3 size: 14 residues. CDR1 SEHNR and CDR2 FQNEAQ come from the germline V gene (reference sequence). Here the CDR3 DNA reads TGTGCCAGCTCCCCTTTAAACAGTTTTGTTGGCTACACCTTC. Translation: CASSPLNSFVGYTF.

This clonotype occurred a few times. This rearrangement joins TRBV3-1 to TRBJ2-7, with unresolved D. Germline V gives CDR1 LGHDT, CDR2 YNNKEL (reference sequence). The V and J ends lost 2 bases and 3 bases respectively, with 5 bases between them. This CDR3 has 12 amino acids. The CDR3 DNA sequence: TGTGCCAGCAGCCAATCTATCTACGAGCAGTACTTC. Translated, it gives CASSQSIYEQYF.

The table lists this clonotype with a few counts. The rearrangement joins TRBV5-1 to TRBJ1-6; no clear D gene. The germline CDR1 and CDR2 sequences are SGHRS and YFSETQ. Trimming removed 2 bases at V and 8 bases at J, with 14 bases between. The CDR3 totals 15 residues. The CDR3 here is CASSFRDPGDSPLHF. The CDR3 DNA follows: TGCGCCAGCAGCTTCCGGGATCCCGGGGATTCACCCCTCCACTTT.

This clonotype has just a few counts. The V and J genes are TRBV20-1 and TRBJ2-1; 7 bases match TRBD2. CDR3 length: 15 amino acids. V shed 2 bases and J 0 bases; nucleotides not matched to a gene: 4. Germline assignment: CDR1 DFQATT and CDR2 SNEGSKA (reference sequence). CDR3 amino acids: CSARKGGSSYNEQFF. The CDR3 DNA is TGCAGTGCTAGAAAGGGCGGGAGCTCCTACAATGAGCAGTTCTTC.

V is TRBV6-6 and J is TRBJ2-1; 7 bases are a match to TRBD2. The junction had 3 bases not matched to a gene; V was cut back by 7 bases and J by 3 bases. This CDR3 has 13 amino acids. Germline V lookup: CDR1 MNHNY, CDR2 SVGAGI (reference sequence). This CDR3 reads CASTPGGYNEQFF. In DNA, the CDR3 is TGTGCCAGCACTCCGGGGGGCTACAATGAGCAGTTCTTC.

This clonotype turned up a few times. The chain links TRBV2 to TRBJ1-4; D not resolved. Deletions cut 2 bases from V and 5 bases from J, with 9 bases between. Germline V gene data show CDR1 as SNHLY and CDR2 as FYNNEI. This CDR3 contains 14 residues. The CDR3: CASSELVRNEKLFF. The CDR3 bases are TGTGCCAGCAGTGAATTAGTGCGCAATGAAAAACTGTTTTTT.

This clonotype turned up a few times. Written as DNA, the CDR3 is TGCAGCGTCGACCCCCAAGATACGCAGTATTTT. Translated: CSVDPQDTQYF. V gene TRBV29-1 combines with J gene TRBJ2-3; no clear D gene. The CDR3 is 11 residues long. The germline V gene has CDR1 SQVTM and CDR2 ANQGSEA. The ends were cut back, 6 bases at V and 5 bases at J, with 9 bases in the middle.

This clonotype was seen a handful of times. In DNA, the CDR3 is TGTGCCAGCACTGACAGGGTGCGCTCTGGGGCCAACGTCCTGACTTTC. As protein: CASTDRVRSGANVLTF. The chain is built from TRBV28 and TRBJ2-6; 7 positions match TRBD1. Germline CDR1 is MDHEN and CDR2 is SYDVKM. There are 16 residues in the CDR3. J was trimmed by 0 bases and V by 7 bases; bases with no gene match: 6.

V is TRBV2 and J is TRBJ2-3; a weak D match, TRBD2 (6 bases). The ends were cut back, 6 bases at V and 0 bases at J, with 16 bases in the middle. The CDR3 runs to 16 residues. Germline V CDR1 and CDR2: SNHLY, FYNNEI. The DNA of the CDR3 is TGTGCCAGCAGCGCACTAGCAGGGTTTAGCACAGATACGCAGTATTTT. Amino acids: CASSALAGFSTDTQYF.

The CDR3 DNA reads TGCGCCAGCGAGGGCGGGGGCCGTACCGGGGAGCTGTTTTTT. Its translation is CASEGGGRTGELFF. The rearrangement uses TRBV5-1 and TRBJ2-2; D is possibly TRBD2 (7 bases). V was cut by 7 bases and J by 5 bases, with 15 bases left in between. Germline V gene lookup returns CDR1 SGHRS and CDR2 YFSETQ. The CDR3 length is 14 residues.

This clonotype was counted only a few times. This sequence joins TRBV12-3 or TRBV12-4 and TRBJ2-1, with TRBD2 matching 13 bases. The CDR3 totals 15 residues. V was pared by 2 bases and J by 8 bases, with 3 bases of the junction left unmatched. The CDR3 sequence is CASSLLGLAGDEQFF. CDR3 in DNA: TGTGCCAGCAGTTTATTAGGACTAGCGGGAGATGAGCAGTTCTTC.

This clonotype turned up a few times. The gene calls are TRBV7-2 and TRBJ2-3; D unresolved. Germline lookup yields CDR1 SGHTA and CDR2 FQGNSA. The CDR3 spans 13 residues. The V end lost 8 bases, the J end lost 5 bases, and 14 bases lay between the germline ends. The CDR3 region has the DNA TGTGCCAGCGCCTTGGCCCCCAAAGATACGCAGTATTTT. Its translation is CASALAPKDTQYF.

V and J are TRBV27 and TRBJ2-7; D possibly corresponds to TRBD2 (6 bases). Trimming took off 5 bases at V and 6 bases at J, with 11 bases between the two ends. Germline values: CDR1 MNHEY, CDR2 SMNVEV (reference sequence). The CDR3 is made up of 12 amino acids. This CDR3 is CASSRGISEQYF. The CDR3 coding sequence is TGTGCCAGCAGTCGCGGGATCTCCGAGCAGTACTTC.

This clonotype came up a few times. CDR3 nucleotide sequence: TGTGCCAGCATACTGTTAGGCGTTTGGGCAAAGGCCTCCTACAATGAGCAGTTCTTC. This sequence encodes CASILLGVWAKASYNEQFF. V usage is TRBV2 and J usage is TRBJ2-1; D unresolved. Deletions cut 7 bases from V and 0 bases from J, with 25 bases between. In germline, CDR1 is SNHLY, CDR2 FYNNEI. The CDR3 totals 19 residues.

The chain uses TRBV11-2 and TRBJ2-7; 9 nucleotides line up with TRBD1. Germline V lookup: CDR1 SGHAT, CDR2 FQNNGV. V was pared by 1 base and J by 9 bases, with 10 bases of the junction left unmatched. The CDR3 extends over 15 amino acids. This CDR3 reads CASSLVSGTGPRQYF. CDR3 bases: TGTGCCAGCAGCTTAGTGTCCGGGACAGGGCCACGGCAGTACTTC.

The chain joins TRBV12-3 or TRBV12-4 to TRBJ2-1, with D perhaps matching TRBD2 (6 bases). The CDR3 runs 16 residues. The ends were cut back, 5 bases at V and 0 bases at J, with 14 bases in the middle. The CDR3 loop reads CASSRSGSGSYNEQFF. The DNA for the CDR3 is TGTGCCAGCAGTCGGAGCGGGTCAGGCTCCTACAATGAGCAGTTCTTC.

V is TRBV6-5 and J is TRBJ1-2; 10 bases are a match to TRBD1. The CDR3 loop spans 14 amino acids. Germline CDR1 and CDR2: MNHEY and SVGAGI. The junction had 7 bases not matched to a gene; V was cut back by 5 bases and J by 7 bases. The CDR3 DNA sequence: TGTGCCAGCAGTAACGGACAGGGGGTACGTGGCTACACCTTC. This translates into CASSNGQGVRGYTF.